This T cell receptor beta chain was recorded in a study of shared clonotypes between healthy human individuals. From germline, CDR1 is SGDLS and CDR2 YYNGEE. Trimming left V 4 bases short and J 0 bases short, with 10 bases between. CDR3 length: 14 amino acids. Authors' data handling: Sequence data from immunoSEQ were junction-only and lacked quality scores; consequently, filtering differed. Method: immunoSEQ multiplex PCR; TCRdb's copy keeps in-frame clones and lacks some. V and J calls and clone size come straight from that table; D and trimming were deduced from the DNA. The sample comprises about 2.3 million clones, 90% to 95% of which are singletons, and about 0.37% rests with the top ten.

V and J are TRBV9 and TRBJ2-5; D is unresolved. The sample comprised naive CD4+ T cells from PBMCs. Subset here: CD45RA+ positively selected. The receptor comes from a man aged 18 to 30 in good health. Some clones in this sample may be carry-over from other donors' samples. CDR3 amino acids: CASSLGPHQETQYF. CDR3 sequence (DNA): TGTGCCAGCAGCCTTGGGCCTCACCAAGAGACCCAGTACTTC.